This T cell receptor beta chain stems from a study of regulatory T cells in long-lasting Graves disease. Study background: Prior antithyroid drug treatment in newly diagnosed Graves' patients lasted under 3 months. General study results and limits: Having only a small sample size may have limited accuracy.

The TCR beta library used iRepertoire HTBI primers with Arm-PCR amplification of CDR3. One entry per CDR3 protein, called by TCRdb with MiXCR from the multiplex PCR reads. The table includes 200,000 to 250,000 distinct CDR3 sequences, approximately 20% detected once. As to time point: newly diagnosed GD, antithyroid drugs for less than 3 months. Construction of the TCR library relied on RNA isolated from PBMCs. This CDR3 is built from 19 residues. The germline V gene encodes CDR1 SGHTA and CDR2 FQGNSA. With respect to this clonotype: No antigen is known for it. Mismatch with germline at one junction end may stem from a read error.

Specimen: peripheral blood mononuclear cells (PBMCs), collected at new diagnosis, from a patient treated with antithyroid drugs. This TCR was sampled from a female donor with Graves disease. The chain couples TRBV7-2 to TRBJ2-7, with 12 bases lining up with TRBD2. The CDR3: CASSLVVGRLAGGPYEQCF. The CDR3 coding sequence is TGTGCCAGCAGCTTAGTAGTAGGGCGGCTAGCGGGAGGGCCTTACGAGCAGTGCTTC.